This TCR beta chain was identified in a study of Ad26.COV2.S vaccination and SARS-CoV-2 variants. Germline CDR1 reads SGHNT; CDR2 reads YYREEE (reference sequence). This CDR3 region has 19 residues. V was clipped by 4 bases and J by 2 bases; unmatched bases: 13. Method: immunoSEQ multiplex PCR; TCRdb's copy keeps in-frame clones and lacks some. The table has 300,000 to 400,000 clones, under 95% seen once. V is TRBV5-4 and J is TRBJ2-3, with 13 bases fitting TRBD2. The specimen was peripheral blood, collected after recovery from COVID-19. This sequence originates from a human donor who had recovered from COVID-19. The CDR3 DNA follows: TGTGCCAGCAGCGCCTCGACTAGCGGGGGGACCCTCCTCACAGATACGCAGTATTTT. Residues: CASSASTSGGTLLTDTQYF.